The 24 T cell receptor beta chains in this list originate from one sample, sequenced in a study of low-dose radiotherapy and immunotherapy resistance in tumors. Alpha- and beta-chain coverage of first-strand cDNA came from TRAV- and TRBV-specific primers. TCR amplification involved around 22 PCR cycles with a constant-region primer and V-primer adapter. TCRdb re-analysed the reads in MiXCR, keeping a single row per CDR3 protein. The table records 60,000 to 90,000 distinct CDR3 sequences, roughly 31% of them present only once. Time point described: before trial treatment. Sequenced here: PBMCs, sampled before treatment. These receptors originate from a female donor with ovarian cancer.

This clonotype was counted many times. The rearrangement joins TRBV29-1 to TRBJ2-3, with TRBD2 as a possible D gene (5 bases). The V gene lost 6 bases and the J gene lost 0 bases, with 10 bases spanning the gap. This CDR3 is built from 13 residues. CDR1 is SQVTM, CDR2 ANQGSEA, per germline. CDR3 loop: CSVGDTSTDTQYF. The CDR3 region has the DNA TGCAGCGTCGGGGATACTAGCACAGATACGCAGTATTTT.

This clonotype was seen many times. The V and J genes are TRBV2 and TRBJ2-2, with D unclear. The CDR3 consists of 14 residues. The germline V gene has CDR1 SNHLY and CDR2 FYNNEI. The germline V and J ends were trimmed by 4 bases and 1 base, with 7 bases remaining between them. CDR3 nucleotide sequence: TGTGCCAGCAGTGTGATCGAGAACACCGGGGAGCTGTTTTTT. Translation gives CASSVIENTGELFF.

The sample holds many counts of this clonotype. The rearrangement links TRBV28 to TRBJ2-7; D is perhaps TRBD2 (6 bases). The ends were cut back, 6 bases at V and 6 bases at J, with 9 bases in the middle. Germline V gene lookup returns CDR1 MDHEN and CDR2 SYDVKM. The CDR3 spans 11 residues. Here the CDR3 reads CASRAGGEQYF. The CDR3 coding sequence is TGTGCCAGCAGAGCCGGGGGCGAGCAGTACTTC.

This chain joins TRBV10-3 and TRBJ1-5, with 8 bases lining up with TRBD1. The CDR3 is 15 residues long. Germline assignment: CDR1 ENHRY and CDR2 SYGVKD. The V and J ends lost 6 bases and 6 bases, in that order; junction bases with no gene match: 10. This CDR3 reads CAISTDRVTGQPQHF. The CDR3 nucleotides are TGTGCCATCAGCACGGACAGGGTTACGGGTCAGCCCCAGCATTTT.

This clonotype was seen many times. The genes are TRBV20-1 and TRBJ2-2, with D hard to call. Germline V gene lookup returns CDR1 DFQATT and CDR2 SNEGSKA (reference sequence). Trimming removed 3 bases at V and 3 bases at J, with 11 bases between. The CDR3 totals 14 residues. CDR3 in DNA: TGCAGTGCTAGTGCGCGGCCCCACACCGGGGAGCTGTTTTTT. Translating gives CSASARPHTGELFF.

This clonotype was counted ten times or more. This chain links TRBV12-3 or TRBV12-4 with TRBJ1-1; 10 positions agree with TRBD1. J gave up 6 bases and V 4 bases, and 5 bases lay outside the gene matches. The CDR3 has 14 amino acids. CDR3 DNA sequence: TGTGCCAGCAGTTCAAGACAGGGGGCCGCTGAAGCTTTCTTT. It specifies CASSSRQGAAEAFF.

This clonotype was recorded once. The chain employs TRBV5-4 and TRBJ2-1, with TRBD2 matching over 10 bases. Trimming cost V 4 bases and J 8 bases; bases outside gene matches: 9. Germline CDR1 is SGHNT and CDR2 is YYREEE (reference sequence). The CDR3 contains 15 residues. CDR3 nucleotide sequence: TGTGCCAGCAGCAGTACTAGCGGGGCTTCCGATGAGCAGTTCTTC. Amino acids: CASSSTSGASDEQFF.

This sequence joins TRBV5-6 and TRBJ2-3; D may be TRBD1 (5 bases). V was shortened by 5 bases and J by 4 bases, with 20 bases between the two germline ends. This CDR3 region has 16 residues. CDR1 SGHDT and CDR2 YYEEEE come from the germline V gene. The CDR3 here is CASRSWGPGNSDTQYF. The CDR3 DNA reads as TGTGCCAGCAGAAGTTGGGGCCCAGGGAACTCAGATACGCAGTATTTT.

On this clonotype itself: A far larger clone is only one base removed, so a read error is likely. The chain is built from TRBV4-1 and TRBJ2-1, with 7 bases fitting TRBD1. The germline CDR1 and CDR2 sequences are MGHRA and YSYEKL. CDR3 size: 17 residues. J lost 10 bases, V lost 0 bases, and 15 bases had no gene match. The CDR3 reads CASSQELGTAITYEQFF. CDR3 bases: TGCGCCAGCAGCCAAGAACTCGGGACAGCAATTACCTACGAGCAGTTCTTC.

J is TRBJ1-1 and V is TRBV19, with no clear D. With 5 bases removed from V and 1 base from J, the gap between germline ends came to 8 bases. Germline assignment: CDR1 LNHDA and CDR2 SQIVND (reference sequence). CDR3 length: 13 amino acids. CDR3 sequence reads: CASSAQKNTEAFF. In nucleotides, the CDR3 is TGTGCCAGTAGTGCGCAAAAGAACACTGAAGCTTTCTTT.

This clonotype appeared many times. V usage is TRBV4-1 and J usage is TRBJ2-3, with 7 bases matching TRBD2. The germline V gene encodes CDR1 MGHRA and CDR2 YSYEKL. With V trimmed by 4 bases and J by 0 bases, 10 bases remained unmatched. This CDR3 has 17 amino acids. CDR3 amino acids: CASSLTHERGSTDTQYF. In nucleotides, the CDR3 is TGCGCCAGCAGCCTAACCCATGAGCGGGGAAGCACAGATACGCAGTATTTT.

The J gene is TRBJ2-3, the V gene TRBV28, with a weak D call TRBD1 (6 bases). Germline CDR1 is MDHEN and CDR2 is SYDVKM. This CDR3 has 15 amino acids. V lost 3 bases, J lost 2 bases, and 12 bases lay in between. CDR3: CASSFSAGVTDTQYF. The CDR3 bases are TGTGCCAGCAGTTTCTCTGCAGGGGTCACAGATACGCAGTATTTT. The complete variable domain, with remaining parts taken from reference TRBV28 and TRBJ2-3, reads DVKVTQSSRYLVKRTGEKVFLECVQDMDHENMFWYRQDPGLGLRLIYFSYDVKMKEKGDIPEGYSVSREKKERFSLILESASTNQTSMYLCASSFSAGVTDTQYFGPGTRLTVL.

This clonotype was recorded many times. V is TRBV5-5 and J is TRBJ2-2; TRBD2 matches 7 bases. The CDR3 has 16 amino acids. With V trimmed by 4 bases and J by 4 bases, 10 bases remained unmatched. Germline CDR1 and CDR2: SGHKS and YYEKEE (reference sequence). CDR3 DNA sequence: TGTGCCAGCAGCCCCGGACTAGTTCGGGGCACCGGGGAGCTGTTTTTT. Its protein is CASSPGLVRGTGELFF.

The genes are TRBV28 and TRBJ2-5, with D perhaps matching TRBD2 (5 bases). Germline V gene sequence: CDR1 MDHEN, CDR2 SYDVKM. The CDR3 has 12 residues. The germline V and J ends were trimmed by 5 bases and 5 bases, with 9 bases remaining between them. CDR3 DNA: TGTGCCAGCAGTAGCGGCCCCGAGACCCAGTACTTC. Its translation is CASSSGPETQYF.

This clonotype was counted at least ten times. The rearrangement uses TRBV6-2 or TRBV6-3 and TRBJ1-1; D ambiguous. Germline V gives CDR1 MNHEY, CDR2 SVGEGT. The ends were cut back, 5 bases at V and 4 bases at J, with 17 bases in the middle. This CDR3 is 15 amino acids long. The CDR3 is CASSPLGGLVTEAFF. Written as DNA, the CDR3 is TGTGCCAGCAGTCCCTTGGGAGGGTTGGTCACTGAAGCTTTCTTT.

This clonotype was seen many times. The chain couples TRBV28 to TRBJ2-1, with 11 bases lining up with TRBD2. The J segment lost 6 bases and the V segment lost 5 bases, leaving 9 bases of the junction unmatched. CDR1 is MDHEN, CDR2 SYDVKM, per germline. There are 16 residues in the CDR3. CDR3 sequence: CASSLARSGGANEQFF. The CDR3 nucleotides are TGTGCCAGCAGTCTGGCCCGTAGCGGGGGGGCCAATGAGCAGTTCTTC.

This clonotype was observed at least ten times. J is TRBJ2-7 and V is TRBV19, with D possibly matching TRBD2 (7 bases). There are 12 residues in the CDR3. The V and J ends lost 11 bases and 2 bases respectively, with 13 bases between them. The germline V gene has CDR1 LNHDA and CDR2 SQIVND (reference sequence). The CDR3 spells CASGGAAYEQYF. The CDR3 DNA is TGTGCCTCTGGGGGGGCAGCCTACGAGCAGTACTTC.

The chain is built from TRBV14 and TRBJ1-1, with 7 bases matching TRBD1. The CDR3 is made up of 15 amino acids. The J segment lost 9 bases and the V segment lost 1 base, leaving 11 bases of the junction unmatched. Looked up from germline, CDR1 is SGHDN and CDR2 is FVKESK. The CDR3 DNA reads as TGTGCCAGCAGCCAAGGGAGGACAGGCCTGACCCAAGCTTTCTTT. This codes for CASSQGRTGLTQAFF.

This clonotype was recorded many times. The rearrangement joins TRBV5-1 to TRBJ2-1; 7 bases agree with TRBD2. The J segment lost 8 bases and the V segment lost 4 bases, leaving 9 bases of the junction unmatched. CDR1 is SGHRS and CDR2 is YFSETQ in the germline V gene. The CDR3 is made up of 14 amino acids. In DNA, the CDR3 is TGCGCCAGCAGCCCGGGGGGACTATCCGATGAGCAGTTCTTC. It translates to CASSPGGLSDEQFF.

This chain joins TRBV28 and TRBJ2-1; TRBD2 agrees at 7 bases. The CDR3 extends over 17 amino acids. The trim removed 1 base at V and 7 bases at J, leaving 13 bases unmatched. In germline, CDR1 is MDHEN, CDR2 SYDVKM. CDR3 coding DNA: TGTGCCAGCAGTTTATTTGTGGGAGGGCCCTCGGGAAATGAGCAGTTCTTC. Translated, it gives CASSLFVGGPSGNEQFF.

CDR3 coding DNA: TGTGCCACCAGTGACCGGACAGGGGGCGAGCTCGATGAGCAGTTCTTC. The encoded protein is CATSDRTGGELDEQFF. The chain couples TRBV24-1 to TRBJ2-1, with 11 bases that match TRBD1. After removal of 4 bases from V and 8 bases from J, the junction contained 9 bases not matched to a gene. This CDR3 is built from 16 residues. From germline, CDR1 is KGHDR and CDR2 SFDVKD.

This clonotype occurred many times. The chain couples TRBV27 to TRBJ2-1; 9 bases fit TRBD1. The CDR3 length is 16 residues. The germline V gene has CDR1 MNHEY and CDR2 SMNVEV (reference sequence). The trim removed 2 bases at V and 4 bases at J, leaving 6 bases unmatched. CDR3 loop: CASSLRAGQGYNEQFF. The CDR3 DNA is TGTGCCAGCAGTTTACGGGCGGGACAGGGTTACAATGAGCAGTTCTTC.

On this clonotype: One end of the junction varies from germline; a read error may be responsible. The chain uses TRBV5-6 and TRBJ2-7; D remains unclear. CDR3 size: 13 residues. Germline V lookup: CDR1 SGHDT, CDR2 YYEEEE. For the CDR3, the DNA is TGTGCCAGCCATGATACAGCTTCCTACGAGCAATACTTC. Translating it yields CASHDTASYEQYF. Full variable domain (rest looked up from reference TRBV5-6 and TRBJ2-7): DAGVTQSPTHLIKTRGQQVTLRCSPKSGHDTVSWYQQALGQGPQFIFQYYEEEERQRGNFPDRFSGHQFPNYSSELNVNALLLGDSALYLCASHDTASYEQYFGPGTRLTVT.

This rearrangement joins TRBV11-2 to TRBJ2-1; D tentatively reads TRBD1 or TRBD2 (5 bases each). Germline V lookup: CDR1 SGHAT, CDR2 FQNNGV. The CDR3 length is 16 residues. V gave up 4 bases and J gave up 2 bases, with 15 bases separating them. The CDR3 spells CASSYLSRGPYNEQFF. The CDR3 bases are TGTGCCAGCAGCTACCTCTCCCGGGGACCCTACAATGAGCAGTTCTTC.